The next 26 T cell receptor beta chains were all read from a single sample in a study of radiation and T cells in renal cell carcinoma. Time point specified: blood 4 weeks post-SBRT, at nephrectomy. The treatment was: 15 Gy SBRT to primary tumor, nephrectomy 4 weeks later. The repertoire was sequenced with immunoSEQ multiplex PCR; TCRdb's copy has only in-frame clones and lacks some. The sample has around 94,000 clones; about 85% are singletons. Here the sequenced sample was blood, taken from a patient whose treatment included radiotherapy and nephrectomy. Source of these receptors: a man in his fifties or sixties with renal cell carcinoma.

J is TRBJ1-1 and V is TRBV10-3, with 8 bases identical to TRBD1. The germline V gene has CDR1 ENHRY and CDR2 SYGVKD. Trimming removed 11 bases from V and 3 bases from J; junction bases left unmatched: 8. There are 13 residues in the CDR3. CDR3 protein: CASGGGDHTEAFF. The CDR3 DNA reads TGTGCCTCAGGGGGCGGGGACCACACTGAAGCTTTCTTT.

The chain is built from TRBV19 and TRBJ2-6; D is undetermined. The V gene lost 3 bases and the J gene lost 0 bases, with 6 bases spanning the gap. The germline gives CDR1 LNHDA, CDR2 SQIVND (reference sequence). The CDR3 covers 15 residues. In DNA, the CDR3 is TGTGCCAGTAGTATGTGGGTCTCTGGGGCCAACGTCCTGACTTTC. It is translated as CASSMWVSGANVLTF.

CDR3 protein: CASSSPTGGNTEAFF. The CDR3 DNA reads as TGCGCCAGCAGCTCGCCAACAGGGGGTAACACTGAAGCTTTCTTT. This chain joins TRBV5-1 and TRBJ1-1; 8 nucleotides match TRBD1. J lost 2 bases, V lost 3 bases, and 6 bases had no gene match. The CDR3 length is 15 residues. Germline CDR1 reads SGHRS; CDR2 reads YFSETQ. Together with reference TRBV5-1 and TRBJ1-1, the CDR3 gives the full variable domain: KAGVTQTPRYLIKTRGQQVTLSCSPISGHRSVSWYQQTPGQGLQFLFEYFSETQRNKGNFPGRFSGRQFSNSRSEMNVSTLELGDSALYLCASSSPTGGNTEAFFGQGTRLTVV.

The rearrangement joins TRBV7-2 to TRBJ1-1; D possibly corresponds to TRBD1 (6 bases). Per the germline V gene, CDR1 is SGHTA and CDR2 is FQGNSA. This CDR3 has 16 amino acids. Trimming removed 0 bases from V and 2 bases from J, with 13 bases in between. The CDR3 loop reads CASSLALGQTNTEAFF. For the CDR3, the DNA is TGTGCCAGCAGCTTAGCGCTCGGACAGACAAACACTGAAGCTTTCTTT.

The chain is built from TRBV19 and TRBJ2-5, with 7 bases identical to TRBD2. Trimming took 6 bases from V and 4 from J; bases not matched to a gene: 8. The CDR3 contains 14 residues. The germline V gene has CDR1 LNHDA and CDR2 SQIVND (reference sequence). CDR3 sequence reads: CASSSSGEGETQYF. CDR3 nucleotides: TGTGCCAGTAGCTCAAGCGGGGAAGGAGAGACCCAGTACTTC.

This chain joins TRBV27 and TRBJ1-2, with D unclear. The germline V gene encodes CDR1 MNHEY and CDR2 SMNVEV (reference sequence). The CDR3 extends over 12 amino acids. Trimming shortened V by 8 bases and J by 8 bases, and 15 bases separated the two germline ends. CDR3 sequence (DNA): TGTGCCAGCGGACCATTTGTAGGAGGCTACACCTTC. As protein: CASGPFVGGYTF.

V and J are TRBV30 and TRBJ1-3; 8 bases are a match to TRBD1. From germline, CDR1 is GTSNPN and CDR2 SVGIG (reference sequence). J was trimmed by 0 bases and V by 3 bases; bases with no gene match: 7. CDR3 length: 16 residues. The CDR3: CAWRTPGTGSGNTIYF. As DNA, the CDR3 is TGTGCCTGGAGGACTCCCGGGACAGGCTCTGGAAACACCATATATTTT.

Regarding this clone: At the DNA level, this CDR3 is encoded by other sequences in the same sample as well. The CDR3 coding sequence is TGCGCCAGCAGCCTACAGGGAGGTGAGCAGTTCTTC. The encoded protein is CASSLQGGEQFF. V is TRBV5-1 and J is TRBJ2-1; the D call may be TRBD1 or TRBD2 (6 bases each). In germline, CDR1 is SGHRS, CDR2 YFSETQ. This CDR3 has 12 amino acids. V lost 4 bases, J lost 9 bases, and 11 bases lay in between.

The rearrangement uses TRBV6-1 and TRBJ1-1; unclear D gene. V gave up 1 base and J gave up 5 bases, with 8 bases separating them. This CDR3 is 13 amino acids long. Germline V lookup: CDR1 MNHNS, CDR2 SASEGT. The CDR3 region has the DNA TGTGCCAGCAGTGAAGTTCTTCGGACTGAAGCTTTCTTT. Its translation is CASSEVLRTEAFF.

V gene TRBV7-2 combines with J gene TRBJ2-3, with D possibly TRBD1 on 6 matching bases. Trimming stripped 5 bases from V and 0 bases from J, with 12 bases between. The CDR3 extends over 15 amino acids. Germline V gene lookup returns CDR1 SGHTA and CDR2 FQGNSA. CDR3 protein: CASSPGQPSTDTQYF. In DNA form, the CDR3 reads TGTGCCAGCAGCCCGGGACAACCTAGCACAGATACGCAGTATTTT.

The chain carries TRBV28 and TRBJ1-5; maybe TRBD1 (5 bases). V lost 6 bases, J lost 0 bases, and 12 bases lay in between. This CDR3 comprises 15 residues. CDR1 is MDHEN and CDR2 is SYDVKM in the germline V gene. The CDR3 region is CASSQTENSNQPQHF. Here the CDR3 DNA reads TGTGCCAGCAGCCAGACAGAAAATAGCAATCAGCCCCAGCATTTT.

DNA of the CDR3: TGCGCCAGCAGCGTCACCGGGGAGCTGTTTTTT. Its translation: CASSVTGELFF. This chain links TRBV5-1 with TRBJ2-2; D uncertain. The CDR3 length is 11 residues. Trimming removed 4 bases at V and 4 bases at J, with 2 bases between. Germline-derived CDR1 and CDR2 are SGHRS and YFSETQ.

The V and J genes are TRBV23-1 and TRBJ1-2; no firm D call. TRBV23-1 is annotated as an ORF whose role is uncertain. Trimming cost V 0 bases and J 0 bases, with 5 bases left between them. This CDR3 has 14 amino acids. DNA of the CDR3: TGCGCCAGCAGTCAATCTCCCACTAACTATGGCTACACCTTC. Translating it yields CASSQSPTNYGYTF.

The gene calls are TRBV18 and TRBJ2-1, with 7 bases aligning to TRBD2. The CDR3 has 12 residues. Trimming removed 0 bases from V and 12 bases from J; junction bases left unmatched: 2. Germline V lookup: CDR1 KGHSH, CDR2 LQKENI. The CDR3: CASSPPSGVQFF. DNA of the CDR3: TGTGCCAGCTCACCACCCAGCGGGGTGCAGTTCTTC. Looking up the rest from reference TRBV18 and TRBJ2-1 gives the full variable domain: NAGVMQNPRHLVRRRGQEARLRCSPMKGHSHVYWYRQLPEEGLKFMVYLQKENIIDESGMPKERFSAEFPKEGPSILRIQQVVRGDSAAYFCASSPPSGVQFFGPGTRLTVL.

This sequence joins TRBV14 and TRBJ2-7; D not certain. V was cut by 3 bases and J by 0 bases, with 6 bases left in between. The germline CDR1 and CDR2 sequences are SGHDN and FVKESK. This CDR3 is built from 13 residues. The CDR3, as DNA: TGTGCCAGCAGCCATTGGGGCTCCTACGAGCAGTACTTC. Amino acids: CASSHWGSYEQYF.

The chain uses TRBV5-1 and TRBJ2-1, with 8 bases that match TRBD2. CDR1 SGHRS and CDR2 YFSETQ come from the germline V gene. CDR3 length: 16 amino acids. The ends lost 4 bases at V and 4 bases at J; junction bases unmatched: 10. CDR3 sequence (DNA): TGCGCCAGCAGCCCCCCAAGCGGGGGCCCGTACAATGAGCAGTTCTTC. Protein sequence: CASSPPSGGPYNEQFF.

The chain joins TRBV27 to TRBJ1-2; D is undetermined. V was clipped by 3 bases and J by 2 bases, with 7 bases between them. The CDR3 sequence is 13 residues long. CDR1 and CDR2 (germline): MNHEY, SMNVEV (reference sequence). The CDR3 DNA reads TGTGCCAGCAGTTTTCGTTGGAACTATGGCTACACCTTC. Translated, it gives CASSFRWNYGYTF.

This chain uses TRBV18 with TRBJ2-7; D may match TRBD1 or TRBD2 (5 bases each). This CDR3 comprises 16 residues. V was pared by 4 bases and J by 0 bases, with 16 bases between. The germline gives CDR1 KGHSH, CDR2 LQKENI. The CDR3 is CASSLRQGESSYEQYF. The CDR3 DNA reads TGTGCCAGCTCACTTCGGCAGGGAGAGAGCTCCTACGAGCAGTACTTC.

The chain employs TRBV12-5 and TRBJ2-3, with D hard to call. Germline values: CDR1 LGHNT, CDR2 FRNRAP. The CDR3 loop spans 13 amino acids. V lost 5 bases and J lost 6, with 12 bases in between. CDR3 residues: CASGPGPEDTQYF. CDR3 coding DNA: TGTGCTAGTGGTCCTGGCCCCGAGGATACGCAGTATTTT.

The chain has TRBV7-3 and TRBJ1-5, with 9 bases identical to TRBD1. The CDR3 length is 13 residues. In germline, CDR1 is SGHTA, CDR2 FQGTGA. V gave up 5 bases and J gave up 5 bases; unmatched junction bases: 1. The CDR3: CASSRDRDQPQHF. CDR3 in DNA: TGTGCCAGCAGCAGGGACAGGGATCAGCCCCAGCATTTT.

The chain carries TRBV2 and TRBJ2-3; no firm D call. This CDR3 spans 10 amino acids. Germline V CDR1 and CDR2: SNHLY, FYNNEI. V was pared by 6 bases and J by 7 bases, with 5 bases between. The CDR3 is CASRRNTQYF. CDR3 nucleotides: TGTGCCAGCAGGAGAAATACGCAGTATTTT.

The rearrangement joins TRBV2 to TRBJ1-2; 9 bases fit TRBD1. Trimming at V came to 7 bases and at J to 8 bases, leaving 14 bases not matched to a gene. CDR3 length: 15 amino acids. Germline V gene data show CDR1 as SNHLY and CDR2 as FYNNEI. The CDR3 DNA reads TGTGCCAGCACCGGAATCTGGGACAGGGTTGACGGCTACACCTTC. It specifies CASTGIWDRVDGYTF.

The V call is TRBV6-1, the J call TRBJ2-7; possible D gene TRBD2, 5 bases. There are 15 residues in the CDR3. Trimming stripped 1 base from V and 4 bases from J, with 14 bases between. CDR1 and CDR2 (germline): MNHNS, SASEGT. The DNA of the CDR3 is TGTGCCAGCAGTGAAGGAGGGCCGTGGCAATACGAGCAGTACTTC. This gives the protein CASSEGGPWQYEQYF.

CDR3 DNA: TGTGCCAGCTCATCCGGGACGGGAGGTGTAATCCCTACCTACGAGCAGTACTTC. Encoded protein: CASSSGTGGVIPTYEQYF. The chain couples TRBV18 to TRBJ2-7, with 7 bases lining up with TRBD2. The CDR3 contains 18 residues. The V gene end was trimmed by 5 bases and the J gene end by 2 bases; junction bases not matched to a gene: 18. From germline, CDR1 is KGHSH and CDR2 LQKENI. Based on the CDR3 plus reference TRBV18 and TRBJ2-7, the full variable domain is NAGVMQNPRHLVRRRGQEARLRCSPMKGHSHVYWYRQLPEEGLKFMVYLQKENIIDESGMPKERFSAEFPKEGPSILRIQQVVRGDSAAYFCASSSGTGGVIPTYEQYFGPGTRLTVT.

This clone was seen more than once but under ten times. The chain uses TRBV19 and TRBJ1-1; D remains ambiguous. V was trimmed by 7 bases and J by 0 bases, leaving 3 bases between them. The CDR3 covers 11 residues. The germline gives CDR1 LNHDA, CDR2 SQIVND (reference sequence). The CDR3 loop is CASKVNTEAFF. The CDR3 coding sequence is TGTGCCAGTAAGGTGAACACTGAAGCTTTCTTT.

J is TRBJ2-1 and V is TRBV7-2; 9 bases line up with TRBD1. V shed 3 bases and J 1 base; nucleotides not matched to a gene: 1. CDR1 is SGHTA and CDR2 is FQGNSA in the germline V gene. This CDR3 is 15 amino acids long. CDR3 sequence: CASSFDRGSYNEQFF. For the CDR3, the DNA is TGTGCCAGCAGCTTTGACAGGGGGTCCTACAATGAGCAGTTCTTC.